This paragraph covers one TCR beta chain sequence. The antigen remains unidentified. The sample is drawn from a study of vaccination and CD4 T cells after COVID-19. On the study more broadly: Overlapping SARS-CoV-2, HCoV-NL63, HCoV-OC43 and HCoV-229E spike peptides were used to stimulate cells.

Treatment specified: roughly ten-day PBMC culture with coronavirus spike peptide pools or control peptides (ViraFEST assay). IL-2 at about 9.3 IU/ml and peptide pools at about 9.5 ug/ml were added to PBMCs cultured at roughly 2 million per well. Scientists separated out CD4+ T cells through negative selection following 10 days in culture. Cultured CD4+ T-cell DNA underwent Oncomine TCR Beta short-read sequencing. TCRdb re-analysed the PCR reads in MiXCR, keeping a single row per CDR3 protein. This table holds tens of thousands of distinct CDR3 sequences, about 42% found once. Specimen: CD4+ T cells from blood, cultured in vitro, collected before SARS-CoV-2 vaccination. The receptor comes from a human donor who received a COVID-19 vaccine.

This chain's CDR3 is CASYPQGGYEQYF. In nucleotides, the CDR3 is TGTGCCAGCTACCCCCAGGGAGGCTACGAGCAGTACTTC. The gene calls are TRBV2 and TRBJ2-7; weak D call: TRBD2 (6 bases). This CDR3 contains 13 residues. Looked up from germline, CDR1 is SNHLY and CDR2 is FYNNEI. V lost 8 bases and J lost 3, with 14 bases in between.